This T cell receptor (beta chain) was obtained from a study of early T cells in non-severe SARS-CoV-2 infection. About the research overall: Chains from this unsorted whole-blood bulk RNA could not be paired.

Each single cDNA molecule received a unique molecular identifier. TCRdb re-derived calls from the 5' RACE reads in MiXCR, one entry per CDR3 protein. Counted here are 45,000 or so distinct CDR3 sequences, about 25% occurring once; the ten biggest clones make up 4.6%. Trimming pared 7 bases from V and 7 bases from J, leaving 10 bases between. The CDR3 has 11 amino acids. This specimen consisted of whole blood, obtained at baseline. The sequence was obtained from an adult who was a healthcare worker with PCR-confirmed SARS-CoV-2 infection or an uninfected control (not recorded which). The chain links TRBV12-3 or TRBV12-4 to TRBJ1-1; D remains unclear. CDR3 bases: TGTGCCAGCACCACGGTTGGTGAAGCTTTCTTT. This sequence encodes CASTTVGEAFF.